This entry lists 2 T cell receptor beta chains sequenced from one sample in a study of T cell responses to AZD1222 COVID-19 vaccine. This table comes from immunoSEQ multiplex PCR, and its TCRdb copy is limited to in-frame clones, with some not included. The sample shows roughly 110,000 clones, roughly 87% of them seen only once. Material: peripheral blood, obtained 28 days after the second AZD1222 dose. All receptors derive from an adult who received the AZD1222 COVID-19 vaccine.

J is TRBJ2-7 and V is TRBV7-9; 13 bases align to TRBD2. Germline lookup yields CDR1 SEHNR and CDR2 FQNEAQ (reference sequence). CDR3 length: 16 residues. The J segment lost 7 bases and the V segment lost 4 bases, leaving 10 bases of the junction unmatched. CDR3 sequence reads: CASSSGTSGALGEQYF. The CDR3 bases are TGTGCCAGCAGCTCCGGGACTAGCGGGGCCCTTGGAGAGCAGTACTTC.

The CDR3 DNA follows: TGTGCCAGCAGTGAAGTGGCAGATACGCAGTATTTT. Translation gives CASSEVADTQYF. This chain connects TRBV25-1 to TRBJ2-3; no definite D call. CDR1 MGHDK and CDR2 SYGVNS come from the germline V gene. Trimming pared 2 bases from V and 4 bases from J, leaving 4 bases between. There are 12 residues in the CDR3.